The 18 T cell receptor beta chains reported below all come from one sample, sequenced in a study of glioma-infiltrating T cells after dendritic cell vaccination (dated by TCRdb to 2016 to 2018). Libraries were prepared through the immunoSEQ multiplex PCR assay. TCRdb's version of the immuneACCESS table is confined to in-frame rearrangements and falls short of the full clone set. An unresolved V gene accounts for under half of the shortfall where checked; the remainder is of unknown origin. This sample has some 73,000 clones in its table, and about 80% of those were observed once. Under 2.5% of the sample is taken by the ten largest. Sample: blood, taken before dendritic cell vaccination. These receptors were obtained from a human donor with glioblastoma.

The rearrangement joins TRBV6-6 to TRBJ2-3; TRBD2 is a possible D gene (5 bases). CDR3 length equals 16 residues. The germline V and J ends were trimmed by 4 bases and 2 bases, with 16 bases remaining between them. Germline CDR1 is MNHNY and CDR2 is SVGAGI (reference sequence). The CDR3 loop is CASSSRGLAVTDTQYF. CDR3 DNA sequence: TGTGCCAGCAGTTCCCGCGGGCTAGCAGTCACAGATACGCAGTATTTT.

This clone was seen only a few times. The chain uses TRBV7-9 and TRBJ1-1; no reliable D call. V was pared by 3 bases and J by 1 base, with 12 bases between. Germline V lookup: CDR1 SEHNR, CDR2 FQNEAQ (reference sequence). There are 15 residues in the CDR3. As DNA, the CDR3 is TGTGCCAGCAGCTTTGCGGAGCGGAGGAACACTGAAGCTTTCTTT. Translated, it gives CASSFAERRNTEAFF. Full variable domain (rest looked up from reference TRBV7-9 and TRBJ1-1): DTGVSQNPRHKITKRGQNVTFRCDPISEHNRLYWYRQTLGQGPEFLTYFQNEAQLEKSRLLSDRFSAERPKGSFSTLEIQRTEQGDSAMYLCASSFAERRNTEAFFGQGTRLTVV.

A few counts support this clone. The V gene is TRBV12-5, the J gene TRBJ2-7; D gene uncertain. Germline CDR1 is LGHNT and CDR2 is FRNRAP. The CDR3 consists of 12 residues. V lost 0 bases to trimming and J lost 7 bases, with 7 bases between them. DNA for the CDR3: TGTGCTAGTGGTTTGGTACAAATGGAGCAGTACTTC. Its protein product is CASGLVQMEQYF.

The chain recombines TRBV6-1 with TRBJ2-5; TRBD2 is a possible D gene (6 bases). CDR1 is MNHNS and CDR2 is SASEGT in the germline V gene. The V and J ends lost 4 bases and 5 bases respectively, with 11 bases between them. The CDR3 covers 13 residues. CDR3 nucleotide sequence: TGTGCCAGCAGTGTTGCGGGGCAGGAGACCCAGTACTTC. Encoded protein: CASSVAGQETQYF.

V and J are TRBV5-1 and TRBJ2-3; 13 bases map to TRBD2. The trim removed 5 bases at V and 2 bases at J, leaving 5 bases unmatched. Looked up from germline, CDR1 is SGHRS and CDR2 is YFSETQ. The CDR3 runs to 16 residues. Here the CDR3 DNA reads TGCGCCAGCAGGTCCGGGACTAGCGGGACCACAGATACGCAGTATTTT. Translating gives CASRSGTSGTTDTQYF.

This chain joins TRBV11-2 and TRBJ2-5, with D unresolved. The CDR3 length is 14 residues. The germline V gene has CDR1 SGHAT and CDR2 FQNNGV. Trimming pared 4 bases from V and 1 base from J, leaving 10 bases between. CDR3 in amino acids: CASSSSLTQETQYF. The CDR3 DNA reads as TGTGCCAGCAGCTCATCACTCACCCAAGAGACCCAGTACTTC. Filled out from reference TRBV11-2 and TRBJ2-5, the complete variable domain reads EAGVAQSPRYKIIEKRQSVAFWCNPISGHATLYWYQQILGQGPKLLIQFQNNGVVDDSQLPKDRFSAERLKGVDSTLKIQPAKLEDSAVYLCASSSSLTQETQYFGPGTRLLVL.

V is TRBV5-1 and J is TRBJ2-3; no definite D call. This CDR3 spans 12 amino acids. Trimming left V 5 bases short and J 2 bases short, with 6 bases between. Germline lookup yields CDR1 SGHRS and CDR2 YFSETQ. In DNA, the CDR3 is TGCGCCAGCAGTGTCCACACAGATACGCAGTATTTT. It translates to CASSVHTDTQYF.

The V call is TRBV11-2, the J call TRBJ1-5; tentatively, D is TRBD1 (6 bases). CDR1 and CDR2 (germline): SGHAT, FQNNGV. The CDR3 length is 14 residues. Trimming cost V 5 bases and J 7 bases, with 15 bases left between them. The CDR3 DNA sequence: TGTGCCAGCAGCGAGAACAGGGTGGGCCAGCCCCAGCATTTT. This encodes CASSENRVGQPQHF.

This chain joins TRBV2 and TRBJ1-2; tentative D call: TRBD1 (6 bases). The CDR3 totals 12 residues. In germline, CDR1 is SNHLY, CDR2 FYNNEI. Between the trimmed V and J ends, which lost 5 bases and 7 bases, there was a span of 11 bases. CDR3 sequence: CASSSRTAGYTF. The CDR3 DNA reads as TGTGCCAGCAGTTCCCGGACAGCTGGCTACACCTTC.

The chain carries TRBV28 and TRBJ2-4; 7 bases map to TRBD1. V trimming: 5 bases; J trimming: 7 bases; junction bases outside the gene matches: 5. This CDR3 is built from 13 residues. Germline values: CDR1 MDHEN, CDR2 SYDVKM. CDR3 in amino acids: CASSLLQGNIQYF. The CDR3 DNA sequence: TGTGCCAGCAGTCTATTACAGGGGAACATTCAGTACTTC.

The chain is built from TRBV4-1 and TRBJ2-1; 12 bases agree with TRBD2. Germline V gene lookup returns CDR1 MGHRA and CDR2 YSYEKL. The CDR3 sequence is 15 residues long. Germline trimming cut 1 base from V and 7 bases from J; bases unmatched to any gene: 2. The CDR3 DNA sequence: TGCGCCAGCAGCCAAGGACTAGCGGGAGAGAATGAGCAGTTCTTC. Translated: CASSQGLAGENEQFF.

This chain's CDR3 is CASSLEGQGTSSYEQYF. CDR3 nucleotide sequence: TGCGCCAGCAGCTTGGAGGGACAGGGGACGAGCTCCTACGAGCAGTACTTC. The chain couples TRBV5-1 to TRBJ2-5; 10 bases line up with TRBD1. The better agreement between TRBJ2-7 and the DNA end casts doubt on the J call. Germline V gene lookup returns CDR1 SGHRS and CDR2 YFSETQ. There are 17 residues in the CDR3.

The genes are TRBV7-3 and TRBJ2-1, with D perhaps TRBD2 (5 bases). The germline CDR1 and CDR2 sequences are SGHTA and FQGTGA. The CDR3 contains 13 residues. The ends were cut back, 4 bases at V and 6 bases at J, with 10 bases in the middle. The CDR3 sequence: CASSSRGGNEQFF. CDR3 in DNA: TGTGCCAGCAGCTCACGGGGTGGCAATGAGCAGTTCTTC.

This clone came up a few times. The chain joins TRBV5-8 to TRBJ2-7; TRBD2 aligns across 8 bases. The V gene end was trimmed by 1 base and the J gene end by 1 base; junction bases not matched to a gene: 13. CDR3 length: 18 amino acids. CDR1 and CDR2 (germline): SGHTS, YDEGEE. CDR3 DNA: TGTGCCAGCAGCTTGATACTACCGGGACTAGGGCAGTCCTACGAGCAGTACGTC. This translates into CASSLILPGLGQSYEQYV.

The J gene is TRBJ1-2, the V gene TRBV6-1; TRBD1 matches at 9 bases. The J segment lost 5 bases and the V segment lost 8 bases, leaving 6 bases of the junction unmatched. The CDR3 is 13 residues long. Germline-derived CDR1 and CDR2 are MNHNS and SASEGT. CDR3 sequence reads: CASSGTGLYGYTF. CDR3 DNA sequence: TGTGCCAGCTCCGGGACAGGGTTATATGGCTACACCTTC.

This clone has only one observation. This sequence joins TRBV6-1 and TRBJ1-1; D call uncertain. The CDR3 runs 13 residues. Deletions cut 0 bases from V and 5 bases from J, with 7 bases between. Germline loops: CDR1 MNHNS, CDR2 SASEGT. The chain's CDR3 is CASSEAWRTEAFF. CDR3 nucleotides: TGTGCCAGCAGTGAAGCGTGGAGGACTGAAGCTTTCTTT.

The chain couples TRBV19 to TRBJ2-7; TRBD1 matches at 10 bases. Germline trimming cut 3 bases from V and 3 bases from J; bases unmatched to any gene: 5. The CDR3 has 15 residues. CDR1 is LNHDA and CDR2 is SQIVND in the germline V gene (reference sequence). This CDR3 reads CASSMIRDRGYEQYF. The CDR3 region has the DNA TGTGCCAGTAGTATGATACGGGACAGGGGCTACGAGCAGTACTTC.

The V and J genes are TRBV5-6 and TRBJ1-2, with D perhaps matching TRBD1 (5 bases). The CDR3 is 15 residues long. V dropped 0 bases and J dropped 0 bases, with 9 bases sitting between them. From germline, CDR1 is SGHDT and CDR2 YYEEEE. The CDR3 nucleotides read TGTGCCAGCAGCTTGGGGGGACTATCTAACTATGGCTACACCTTC. Translation: CASSLGGLSNYGYTF.